This T cell receptor (beta chain) was captured by sequencing in a study of PD-1 blockade in classical Hodgkin lymphoma. The V and J ends lost 4 bases and 0 bases respectively, with 16 bases between them. CDR3 length equals 16 residues. CDR1 and CDR2 from the germline V gene are SNHLY and FYNNEI. No patient escaped relapse after autologous stem cell transplantation, and brentuximab vedotin exposure varied. Profiling relied on immunoSEQ multiplex PCR, and the TCRdb table lists in-frame clones only, not all of them. The table lists 20,000 to 25,000 clones, approximately 78% of them singletons, with under 9% in the top ten.

V gene TRBV2 combines with J gene TRBJ2-7; no reliable D call. The TCR was taken from a human donor with classical Hodgkin lymphoma. Sequencing used peripheral blood mononuclear cells (PBMCs), obtained before the second cycle of nivolumab. CDR3 bases: TGTGCCAGCAGTGGGAAGGTAGGCCCCCTCTCCTACGAGCAGTACTTC. As protein: CASSGKVGPLSYEQYF.